A single sample gave rise to the 29 T cell receptor beta chains below, sequenced in a study of cytomegalovirus exposure and HLA in healthy donors. 60 Vbeta and 13 Jbeta primers were used in PCR. The repertoire was sequenced with immunoSEQ multiplex PCR; TCRdb's copy has only in-frame clones and lacks some. This sample carries some 150,000 clones, around 80% of them seen once, and the ten largest clones take around 5%. Sequencing was carried out using PBMCs. These receptors all come from a man aged 30-40 years in good health and CMV-seronegative.

The chain employs TRBV9 and TRBJ2-5, with D perhaps TRBD1 (6 bases). The J call is uncertain, as TRBJ2-7 better fits the DNA end. CDR3 length: 16 amino acids. Germline values: CDR1 SGDLS, CDR2 YYNGEE. The CDR3 DNA reads TGTGCCAGCAGCGTAGATGGGGGCAGTAGCTCCTACGAGCAGTACTTC. Its translation: CASSVDGGSSSYEQYF.

This chain connects TRBV11-2 to TRBJ2-5; possible D gene TRBD2, 5 bases. The V gene lost 1 base and the J gene lost 0 bases, with 9 bases spanning the gap. The CDR3 contains 15 residues. Germline V gene data show CDR1 as SGHAT and CDR2 as FQNNGV. The CDR3 sequence: CASSLAGNDQETQYF. The CDR3 region has the DNA TGTGCCAGCAGCTTAGCGGGAAACGACCAAGAGACCCAGTACTTC. The full variable domain, with the rest looked up from reference TRBV11-2 and TRBJ2-5, is EAGVAQSPRYKIIEKRQSVAFWCNPISGHATLYWYQQILGQGPKLLIQFQNNGVVDDSQLPKDRFSAERLKGVDSTLKIQPAKLEDSAVYLCASSLAGNDQETQYFGPGTRLLVL.

This chain connects TRBV28 to TRBJ1-6; 7 bases are shared with TRBD1. Germline V gene lookup returns CDR1 MDHEN and CDR2 SYDVKM. The junction had 9 bases not matched to a gene; V was cut back by 8 bases and J by 5 bases. The CDR3 length is 15 residues. The CDR3 here is CASYQQGTDNSPLHF. CDR3 nucleotides: TGTGCCAGCTATCAACAGGGGACAGATAATTCACCCCTCCACTTT.

This clone has more than one count but fewer than ten. The chain recombines TRBV11-3 with TRBJ2-1; weak D call: TRBD1 (5 bases). V lost 1 base and J lost 5, with 9 bases in between. CDR1 is SGHNT and CDR2 is YENEEA in the germline V gene. The CDR3 is 14 residues long. The CDR3 bases are TGTGCCAGCAGCTTAGGCAGGGTGAACAATGAGCAGTTCTTC. This codes for CASSLGRVNNEQFF.

As for this clone: At the DNA level, this CDR3 is encoded by other sequences in the same sample as well. The V and J genes are TRBV30 and TRBJ1-6; D is unresolved. V was clipped by 1 base and J by 9 bases, with 10 bases between them. This CDR3 contains 13 residues. In germline, CDR1 is GTSNPN, CDR2 SVGIG (reference sequence). CDR3 nucleotides: TGTGCCTGGAGTGAAGGTGCGGGTTCACCCCTCCACTTT. Amino acids: CAWSEGAGSPLHF.

Worth noting for this clone: Relative to the germline gene, one junction end is altered; a read error may explain this. This chain uses TRBV7-9 with TRBJ2-7; 10 nucleotides line up with TRBD1. The V gene's germline CDR1 is SEHNR and CDR2 FQNEAQ (reference sequence). CDR3 length equals 14 residues. The CDR3 reads CSSSLGQGPYEQYF. The CDR3 nucleotides are TGTTCCAGCAGCTTGGGACAGGGGCCCTACGAGCAGTACTTC.

The V gene is TRBV30, the J gene TRBJ1-2; weak D call: TRBD1 (6 bases). The V end was cut by 3 bases, the J end by 8 bases, with 19 bases between. Germline values: CDR1 GTSNPN, CDR2 SVGIG (reference sequence). The CDR3 length is 14 residues. CDR3 DNA: TGTGCCTGGAGCCCAGGGGAAGTAGGCGAGGGCTACACCTTC. This encodes CAWSPGEVGEGYTF.

This clone was recorded a few times. The V call is TRBV4-1, the J call TRBJ2-1, with D perhaps matching TRBD1 (5 bases). Germline CDR1 and CDR2: MGHRA and YSYEKL. The CDR3 consists of 13 residues. The germline V and J ends were trimmed by 1 base and 7 bases, with 8 bases remaining between them. The CDR3 DNA reads TGCGCCAGCAGCCAAGTAAGGGGTAATGAGCAGTTCTTC. Translation gives CASSQVRGNEQFF.

This clone occurred a few times. V usage is TRBV6-4 and J usage is TRBJ2-1; TRBD1 is a possible D gene (6 bases). Germline V gene data show CDR1 as MRHNA and CDR2 as SNTAGT. Deletions cut 0 bases from V and 0 bases from J, with 12 bases between. The CDR3 is made up of 17 amino acids. The CDR3 DNA is TGTGCCAGCAGTGACTCGAGGGGGAGAAGCTCCTACAATGAGCAGTTCTTC. Translated, it gives CASSDSRGRSSYNEQFF.

V is TRBV7-2 and J is TRBJ2-7; TRBD2 might be the D (6 bases). Germline loops: CDR1 SGHTA, CDR2 FQGNSA. This CDR3 is built from 15 residues. Trimming cost V 5 bases and J 2 bases, with 16 bases left between them. As DNA, the CDR3 is TGTGCCAGCAGCGCCGAGGAGGGCCCCACCTACGAGCAGTACTTC. The encoded protein is CASSAEEGPTYEQYF.

The chain combines TRBV11-2 with TRBJ1-1; a possible D gene is TRBD1 (5 bases). There are 13 residues in the CDR3. Trimming cost V 3 bases and J 10 bases, with 15 bases left between them. Germline assignment: CDR1 SGHAT and CDR2 FQNNGV. CDR3 residues: CASSLRGGDLAFF. The CDR3 coding sequence is TGTGCCAGCAGCTTGCGTGGAGGGGATTTAGCTTTCTTT.

This clone was seen only a few times. The rearrangement uses TRBV7-2 and TRBJ1-2; 8 positions agree with TRBD1. Germline V gene sequence: CDR1 SGHTA, CDR2 FQGNSA. CDR3 length: 14 amino acids. The junction had 10 bases not matched to a gene; V was cut back by 7 bases and J by 6 bases. CDR3 amino acids: CASTPQGQADGYTF. CDR3 coding DNA: TGTGCCAGCACCCCCCAGGGACAGGCAGATGGCTACACCTTC.

The V gene is TRBV11-2, the J gene TRBJ2-7, with D perhaps TRBD1 (6 bases). Germline V gene data show CDR1 as SGHAT and CDR2 as FQNNGV. V shed 2 bases and J shed 2 bases, with 16 bases lying between them. This CDR3 comprises 16 residues. The DNA of the CDR3 is TGTGCCAGCAGCTTAAGTGGCCCCGCAGGGGCCTACGAGCAGTACTTC. It yields the protein CASSLSGPAGAYEQYF.

The chain is built from TRBV9 and TRBJ2-7; tentative D call: TRBD2 (6 bases). Germline CDR1 and CDR2: SGDLS and YYNGEE. This CDR3 has 14 residues. The V end was cut by 0 bases, the J end by 7 bases, with 14 bases between. DNA for the CDR3: TGTGCCAGCAGCGTAGGACTTGGGGGGTATGAGCAGTACTTC. Protein sequence: CASSVGLGGYEQYF. Complete variable domain (other parts from reference TRBV9 and TRBJ2-7): DSGVTQTPKHLITATGQRVTLRCSPRSGDLSVYWYQQSLDQGLQFLIQYYNGEERAKGNILERFSAQQFPDLHSELNLSSLELGDSALYFCASSVGLGGYEQYFGPGTRLTVT.

V is TRBV30 and J is TRBJ2-7; D is possibly TRBD2 (5 bases). Trimming cost V 8 bases and J 6 bases, with 17 bases left between them. The CDR3 loop spans 12 amino acids. Germline loops: CDR1 GTSNPN, CDR2 SVGIG (reference sequence). The CDR3 region is CAAWTGKVEQYF. CDR3 DNA sequence: TGTGCCGCCTGGACGGGGAAGGTCGAGCAGTACTTC.

The chain links TRBV11-3 to TRBJ2-1, with 11 bases that match TRBD2. V gave up 4 bases and J gave up 3 bases; unmatched junction bases: 5. The CDR3 totals 16 residues. Per the germline V gene, CDR1 is SGHNT and CDR2 is YENEEA. The DNA of the CDR3 is TGTGCCAGCAGCTCCACCGGGACTAGCGGCTACAATGAGCAGTTCTTC. Its translation is CASSSTGTSGYNEQFF.

The chain carries TRBV5-1 and TRBJ2-3; the D gene is possibly TRBD1 (6 bases). The ends were cut back, 2 bases at V and 4 bases at J, with 14 bases in the middle. Per the germline V gene, CDR1 is SGHRS and CDR2 is YFSETQ. The CDR3 is 15 amino acids. CDR3 loop: CASSFGGHPPDTQYF. CDR3 in DNA: TGCGCCAGCAGCTTTGGGGGCCATCCTCCAGATACGCAGTATTTT.

This chain joins TRBV30 and TRBJ1-5, with a weak D call TRBD1 (5 bases). The V and J ends lost 0 bases and 5 bases respectively, with 8 bases between them. The CDR3 consists of 13 residues. Germline-derived CDR1 and CDR2 are GTSNPN and SVGIG (reference sequence). CDR3 loop: CAWSVQDDQPQHF. In DNA form, the CDR3 reads TGTGCCTGGAGTGTACAGGACGATCAGCCCCAGCATTTT.

The V call is TRBV5-4, the J call TRBJ2-1; a possible D gene is TRBD2 (6 bases). CDR3 size: 12 residues. V was shortened by 0 bases and J by 9 bases, with 7 bases between the two germline ends. Germline V lookup: CDR1 SGHNT, CDR2 YYREEE (reference sequence). The CDR3 reads CASSLEGLEQFF. The CDR3 nucleotides read TGTGCCAGCAGCTTGGAGGGACTTGAGCAGTTCTTC.

V usage is TRBV29-1 and J usage is TRBJ2-5, with a tentative D call TRBD2 (6 bases). From germline, CDR1 is SQVTM and CDR2 ANQGSEA. CDR3 size: 17 residues. V was pared by 7 bases and J by 0 bases, with 24 bases between. CDR3 protein: CSASGTHDLLYQETQYF. For the CDR3, the DNA is TGCAGCGCCTCCGGGACTCACGATCTCCTATACCAAGAGACCCAGTACTTC.

The chain is built from TRBV7-3 and TRBJ2-5, with 7 bases fitting TRBD2. With V trimmed by 5 bases and J by 4 bases, 7 bases remained unmatched. The CDR3 has 14 amino acids. CDR1 SGHTA and CDR2 FQGTGA come from the germline V gene. The CDR3 region has the DNA TGTGCCAGCAGCCCCACCGGGGGGACAGAGACCCAGTACTTC. Protein product: CASSPTGGTETQYF.

In its sample, this clone was seen once. The rearrangement joins TRBV11-3 to TRBJ1-1; TRBD1 is a possible D gene (6 bases). CDR1 and CDR2 from the germline V gene are SGHNT and YENEEA. V lost 5 bases to trimming and J lost 11 bases, with 15 bases between them. The CDR3 runs 12 residues. The CDR3 DNA reads as TGTGCCAGCAGCCGCCCTGGGGGCCGTGCTTTCTTT. Translating gives CASSRPGGRAFF.

This chain links TRBV7-9 with TRBJ2-1, with 9 bases lining up with TRBD1. Trimming at V came to 2 bases and at J to 0 bases, leaving 11 bases not matched to a gene. Germline V CDR1 and CDR2: SEHNR, FQNEAQ (reference sequence). CDR3 length equals 19 residues. The CDR3, as DNA: TGTGCCAGCAGCTTAAGGGGACAGGGCCGACCTAGCTCCTACAATGAGCAGTTCTTC. The encoded protein is CASSLRGQGRPSSYNEQFF.

The CDR3 loop reads CASSHGGQGRTLSYNEQFF. For the CDR3, the DNA is TGCGCCAGCAGCCACGGCGGACAGGGGAGAACCCTCTCCTACAATGAGCAGTTCTTC. The chain carries TRBV5-1 and TRBJ2-1; 9 positions agree with TRBD1. The CDR3 loop spans 19 amino acids. Germline CDR1 is SGHRS and CDR2 is YFSETQ. V trimming: 4 bases; J trimming: 0 bases; junction bases outside the gene matches: 14.

The J gene is TRBJ1-3, the V gene TRBV7-2; 9 bases align to TRBD1. The V segment lost 1 base and the J segment 6 bases; nucleotides outside the gene matches: 1. The CDR3 loop spans 14 amino acids. The V gene's germline CDR1 is SGHTA and CDR2 FQGNSA. The CDR3 DNA follows: TGTGCCAGCAGCTTAGGACAGGGGGTAAACACCATATATTTT. Residues: CASSLGQGVNTIYF.

The CDR3 protein is CASSVRGAGSTGELFF. CDR3 nucleotide sequence: TGTGCCAGCAGCGTAAGAGGAGCCGGCAGCACCGGGGAGCTGTTTTTT. The chain joins TRBV9 to TRBJ2-2; D unclear. Per the germline V gene, CDR1 is SGDLS and CDR2 is YYNGEE. Trimming left V 1 base short and J 4 bases short, with 14 bases between. The length of the CDR3 is 16 residues.

This chain joins TRBV28 and TRBJ2-7; D possibly corresponds to TRBD1 (6 bases). There are 15 residues in the CDR3. CDR1 MDHEN and CDR2 SYDVKM come from the germline V gene. Trimming stripped 4 bases from V and 2 bases from J, with 15 bases between. As DNA, the CDR3 is TGTGCCAGCAGTTCGGACCCCAGGGGTCCCTACGAGCAGTACTTC. Translation: CASSSDPRGPYEQYF.

The chain employs TRBV2 and TRBJ2-7, with TRBD1 matching over 7 bases. CDR3 length equals 14 residues. The germline CDR1 and CDR2 sequences are SNHLY and FYNNEI. The trim removed 5 bases at V and 2 bases at J, leaving 6 bases unmatched. CDR3 loop: CASSPPGTAYEQYF. DNA for the CDR3: TGTGCCAGCAGTCCACCCGGGACAGCCTACGAGCAGTACTTC.

The V and J genes are TRBV4-1 and TRBJ2-2; 7 bases match TRBD2. The ends lost 4 bases at V and 1 base at J; junction bases unmatched: 15. CDR3 length: 19 amino acids. The germline CDR1 and CDR2 sequences are MGHRA and YSYEKL. The DNA of the CDR3 is TGCGCCAGCAGCCTCTTTAGTGCTAGCGGACTAGGGAACACCGGGGAGCTGTTTTTT. Its translation is CASSLFSASGLGNTGELFF.